In its sample, the clone carrying this T cell receptor (beta chain) was seen a few times. The antigen is not known. The data stem from a study of CD8+CD57+ T cells in acquired aplastic anemia. Whole-study context: Sorted CD4+ and CD8+ cells gave a mean 3.2 ug DNA, range roughly 0.2 to 27.4 ug.

CD8+CD57+ cell expansion had been shown by flow cytometry in patients chosen for sequencing. Each of the patients presented with severe acquired aplastic anemia. Regarding the study as a whole: Both patients and controls carried the same twenty-nine CD8+ CDR3 sequences.

TCR beta VDJ combinations and CDR3 sequences were profiled from genomic DNA. TCRdb reprocessed the reads via MiXCR and lists one record per CDR3 protein. Seen here are around 200,000 distinct CDR3 sequences, 55% to 65% observed once, and the top ten hold about 60%. Deletions cut 6 bases from V and 0 bases from J, with 18 bases between. Germline V gene lookup returns CDR1 DFQATT and CDR2 SNEGSKA (reference sequence). The CDR3 runs to 15 residues. This sequence joins TRBV20-1 and TRBJ2-7; D is possibly TRBD2 (6 bases). This TCR derives from a human donor with aplastic anemia. Sample: sorted CD4+, CD8+, or CD8+CD57+ T cells (not recorded which) from PBMCs. The CDR3 bases are TGCAGTGCCTCAGGGTCCGGGACTCACTCCTACGAGCAGTACTTC. This translates into CSASGSGTHSYEQYF.